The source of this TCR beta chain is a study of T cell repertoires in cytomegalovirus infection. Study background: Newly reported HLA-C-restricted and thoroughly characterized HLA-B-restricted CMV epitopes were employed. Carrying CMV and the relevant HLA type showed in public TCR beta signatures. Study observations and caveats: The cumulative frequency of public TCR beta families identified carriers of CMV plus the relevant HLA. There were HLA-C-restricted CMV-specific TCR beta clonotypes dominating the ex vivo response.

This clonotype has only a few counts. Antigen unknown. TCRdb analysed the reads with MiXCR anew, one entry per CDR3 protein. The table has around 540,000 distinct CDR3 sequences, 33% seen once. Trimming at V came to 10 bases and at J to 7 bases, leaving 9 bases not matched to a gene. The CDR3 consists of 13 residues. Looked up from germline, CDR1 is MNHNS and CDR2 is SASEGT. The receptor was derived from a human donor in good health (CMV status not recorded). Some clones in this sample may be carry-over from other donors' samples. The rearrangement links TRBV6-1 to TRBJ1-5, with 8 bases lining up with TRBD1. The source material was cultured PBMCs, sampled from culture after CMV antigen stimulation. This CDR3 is CAIKTGGGQPQHF. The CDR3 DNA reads TGTGCCATCAAAACAGGGGGAGGCCAGCCCCAGCATTTT.